This note documents a single T cell receptor beta chain sequence. The antigen remains undetermined. This specimen comes from a study of shared clonotypes between healthy human individuals. Notes on the study in general: Among four donors, approximately 5% of naive CD4 clonotypes were found in common.

The table came from immunoSEQ multiplex PCR; TCRdb's copy has only in-frame clones and leaves some out. The sample has about 2.1 million clones, approximately 94% seen once. The CDR3 is 15 amino acids. V dropped 1 base and J dropped 7; count of bases not matched to a gene: 7. Looked up from germline, CDR1 is LGHNA and CDR2 is YSLEER. Positively selected for CCR7, the CD45RO-negative cells used as naive CD8 cells excluded terminally differentiated effector memory CD45RA+ cells. The receptor was derived from a man between 18 and 29 years old in good health. Some clones in this sample may be carry-over from other donors' samples. The rearrangement uses TRBV4-3 and TRBJ2-4; 7 positions agree with TRBD2. Sequencing was carried out using naive CD8+ T cells from PBMCs. CDR3 region: CASSQAPEGGNIQYF. CDR3 nucleotides: TGCGCCAGCAGCCAAGCCCCGGAGGGAGGGAACATTCAGTACTTC.